What follows are 19 T cell receptor beta chains derived from one specimen sequenced in a study of vaccination effects on CD4 cells after COVID-19. Antigen specificity for these receptors is unknown. This table comes from immunoSEQ multiplex PCR, and its TCRdb copy is limited to in-frame clones, with some not included. The table lists about 71,000 clones, roughly 70% of them singletons. Sequencing was preceded by expansion of antigen-specific CD4+ T cells with viral peptide pools in the ViraFEST assay. A 10-day culture period preceded the isolation of CD4+ T cells. People in the vaccine group had not been infected with SARS-CoV-2 before, and their nucleocapsid antibodies were negative. Specimen: CD4+ T cells from PBMCs cultured with HCoV-OC43 spike peptides, collected before COVID-19 vaccination. Subset: HCoV-OC43 spike overlapping peptide pool stimulation. The receptors derive from a human donor who received a COVID-19 vaccine.

The J gene is TRBJ1-5, the V gene TRBV6-1; D unclear. Germline V gene sequence: CDR1 MNHNS, CDR2 SASEGT. The length of the CDR3 is 15 residues. V was trimmed by 2 bases and J by 0 bases, leaving 8 bases between them. CDR3 amino acids: CASSEYGNSNQPQHF. The CDR3 bases are TGTGCCAGCAGTGAATACGGGAATAGCAATCAGCCCCAGCATTTT.

This chain links TRBV6-5 with TRBJ1-1; 8 bases agree with TRBD1. Trimming removed 7 bases from V and 1 base from J; junction bases left unmatched: 8. The CDR3 totals 15 residues. Per the germline V gene, CDR1 is MNHEY and CDR2 is SVGAGI. CDR3 loop: CASTRNGQGNTEAFF. As DNA, the CDR3 is TGTGCCAGCACAAGAAACGGACAGGGGAACACTGAAGCTTTCTTT.

This clone was recorded once. The chain couples TRBV6-5 to TRBJ2-3, with a weak D call TRBD2 (6 bases). The CDR3 has 14 residues. From germline, CDR1 is MNHEY and CDR2 SVGAGI. V shed 6 bases and J shed 2 bases, with 12 bases lying between them. The CDR3 sequence: CASRPGGTTDTQYF. CDR3 in DNA: TGTGCCAGCAGGCCCGGAGGGACCACAGATACGCAGTATTTT.

The chain is built from TRBV29-1 and TRBJ1-2; 7 positions agree with TRBD1. V gave up 5 bases and J gave up 4 bases; unmatched junction bases: 10. Per germline, CDR1 SQVTM and CDR2 ANQGSEA. This CDR3 is 14 amino acids long. CDR3 coding DNA: TGCAGCGTTTACCGACAGGGCGTTAGCTATGGCTACACCTTC. Amino acids: CSVYRQGVSYGYTF.

This clone was picked up a small number of times. The chain recombines TRBV9 with TRBJ1-4; no firm D call. This CDR3 is built from 15 residues. Germline loops: CDR1 SGDLS, CDR2 YYNGEE. Deletions cut 1 base from V and 0 bases from J, with 7 bases between. CDR3 in DNA: TGTGCCAGCAGCGTATCGGAGTCAACTAATGAAAAACTGTTTTTT. Translated: CASSVSESTNEKLFF.

The chain combines TRBV3-1 (or the pseudogene TRBV3-2) with TRBJ2-3; unclear D gene. CDR1 LGHDT and CDR2 YNNKEL come from the germline V gene (reference sequence). The CDR3 contains 11 residues. V was shortened by 5 bases and J by 10 bases, with 10 bases between the two germline ends. The CDR3 spells CASSSEIAQYF. Written as DNA, the CDR3 is TGTGCCAGCAGCTCCGAAATCGCGCAGTATTTT.

The rearrangement uses TRBV3-1 (or the pseudogene TRBV3-2) and TRBJ1-1; possible D gene TRBD1, 5 bases. V lost 8 bases, J lost 5 bases, and 15 bases lay in between. CDR1 and CDR2 from the germline V gene are LGHDT and YNNKEL (reference sequence). This CDR3 spans 13 amino acids. CDR3 region: CASLNDGGTEAFF. In nucleotides, the CDR3 is TGTGCCAGCCTAAACGACGGGGGAACTGAAGCTTTCTTT.

This rearrangement joins TRBV19 to TRBJ2-5; maybe TRBD1 (6 bases). This CDR3 region has 16 residues. The V end lost 3 bases, the J end lost 5 bases, and 19 bases lay between the germline ends. From germline, CDR1 is LNHDA and CDR2 SQIVND (reference sequence). CDR3: CASSILGDIRPETQYF. In nucleotides, the CDR3 is TGTGCCAGTAGTATTCTGGGGGACATCCGGCCCGAGACCCAGTACTTC.

The chain has TRBV24-1 and TRBJ2-5, with TRBD2 matching over 8 bases. The junction had 4 bases not matched to a gene; V was cut back by 1 base and J by 4 bases. The germline V gene encodes CDR1 KGHDR and CDR2 SFDVKD. This CDR3 contains 15 residues. CDR3 in amino acids: CATSDFSGVLETQYF. The CDR3 coding sequence is TGTGCCACCAGTGATTTTAGCGGGGTGTTAGAGACCCAGTACTTC.

The rearrangement uses TRBV5-1 and TRBJ1-1; D is unclear. The germline gives CDR1 SGHRS, CDR2 YFSETQ. The V gene lost 0 bases and the J gene lost 3 bases, with 12 bases spanning the gap. This CDR3 has 15 residues. CDR3 in amino acids: CASSLVGVGDTEAFF. The CDR3 DNA follows: TGCGCCAGCAGCTTGGTTGGGGTTGGGGACACTGAAGCTTTCTTT.

V and J are TRBV6-5 and TRBJ2-3, with a weak D call TRBD1 (6 bases). Trimming pared 2 bases from V and 10 bases from J, leaving 16 bases between. CDR1 MNHEY and CDR2 SVGAGI come from the germline V gene. The CDR3 loop spans 14 amino acids. The CDR3 sequence: CASSYETGSRSQYF. In nucleotides, the CDR3 is TGTGCCAGCAGTTACGAGACAGGTTCCCGATCGCAGTATTTT.

This chain uses TRBV18 with TRBJ2-2; no definite D call. This CDR3 contains 14 residues. Germline V gene data show CDR1 as KGHSH and CDR2 as LQKENI. V dropped 4 bases and J dropped 2 bases, with 8 bases sitting between them. The CDR3 DNA reads TGTGCCAGCTCACTCGACATTAACACCGGGGAGCTGTTTTTT. Translating gives CASSLDINTGELFF.

The chain couples TRBV11-3 to TRBJ1-1, with unresolved D. This CDR3 is built from 13 residues. Trimming removed 3 bases from V and 2 bases from J, with 7 bases in between. The germline gives CDR1 SGHNT, CDR2 YENEEA. DNA of the CDR3: TGTGCCAGCAGCTTCGGCAGCAACACTGAAGCTTTCTTT. Translation gives CASSFGSNTEAFF.

V is TRBV5-1 and J is TRBJ2-3; D may be TRBD1 or TRBD2 (6 bases each). The CDR3 has 17 residues. Germline loops: CDR1 SGHRS, CDR2 YFSETQ. V dropped 4 bases and J dropped 0 bases, with 18 bases sitting between them. The CDR3 DNA follows: TGCGCCAGCAGCCCCTCCCGGGGGCGGGAAAGCACAGATACGCAGTATTTT. Translated, it gives CASSPSRGRESTDTQYF.

The V call is TRBV3-1 (or the pseudogene TRBV3-2), the J call TRBJ2-1, with no clear D. The CDR3 consists of 14 residues. The V end lost 1 base, the J end lost 11 bases, and 15 bases lay between the germline ends. Germline lookup yields CDR1 LGHDT and CDR2 YNNKEL (reference sequence). The CDR3, as DNA: TGTGCCAGCAGCCAAGCGGTCGCTGGCGGAAAGCAGTTCTTC. It yields the protein CASSQAVAGGKQFF.

The V and J genes are TRBV6-1 and TRBJ2-3; TRBD1 agrees at 8 bases. With 1 base clipped from V and 0 bases from J, the junction kept 12 bases outside the gene matches. Germline-derived CDR1 and CDR2 are MNHNS and SASEGT. The CDR3 runs 19 residues. DNA of the CDR3: TGTGCCAGCAGTGAAGGCAGAGGACAGGGTGCAGGAAGCACAGATACGCAGTATTTT. It translates to CASSEGRGQGAGSTDTQYF.

The V gene is TRBV7-2, the J gene TRBJ2-3, with 14 bases lining up with TRBD2. Per germline, CDR1 SGHTA and CDR2 FQGNSA. The CDR3 covers 17 residues. V was pared by 2 bases and J by 0 bases, with 1 base of the junction left unmatched. The CDR3 is CASSLWTSGGSTDTQYF. CDR3 DNA: TGTGCCAGCAGCTTATGGACTAGCGGGGGGAGCACAGATACGCAGTATTTT.

The CDR3 is CASSSQVLEIATEAFF. The CDR3 DNA reads as TGTGCCAGCAGCTCACAGGTTCTCGAGATTGCCACTGAAGCTTTCTTT. J is TRBJ1-1 and V is TRBV7-2, with D tentatively TRBD1 (5 bases). The germline CDR1 and CDR2 sequences are SGHTA and FQGNSA. V lost 4 bases to trimming and J lost 4 bases, with 19 bases between them. The CDR3 totals 16 residues.

The chain is built from TRBV30 and TRBJ1-5; possible D gene TRBD1, 5 bases. The germline gives CDR1 GTSNPN, CDR2 SVGIG (reference sequence). V lost 3 bases and J 6 bases, leaving 18 bases between the germline ends. The CDR3 is 15 amino acids. CDR3 region: CAWSAWGVVSQPQHF. CDR3 DNA: TGTGCCTGGAGCGCTTGGGGGGTGGTGAGTCAGCCCCAGCATTTT.